Following are 20 T cell receptor beta chains from one sample sequenced in a study of blood T cell repertoires in COVID-19. Profiling relied on immunoSEQ multiplex PCR, and the TCRdb table lists in-frame clones only, not all of them. The sample carries 150,000 to 200,000 clones, around 85% recorded once. The sequenced sample was peripheral blood. Receptor source: an older woman with acute or convalescent COVID-19.

The V and J genes are TRBV11-3 and TRBJ2-7; 13 bases line up with TRBD2. The CDR3 covers 15 residues. Germline V gene data show CDR1 as SGHNT and CDR2 as YENEEA. The trim removed 1 base at V and 5 bases at J, leaving 2 bases unmatched. The CDR3 bases are TGTGCCAGCAGCTTAGGCGGACTAGCGGGGGACGAGCAGTACTTC. It yields the protein CASSLGGLAGDEQYF.

The chain has TRBV7-3 and TRBJ2-1, with TRBD1 matching 12 bases. The junction had 4 bases not matched to a gene; V was cut back by 5 bases and J by 8 bases. The CDR3 runs 14 residues. In germline, CDR1 is SGHTA, CDR2 FQGTGA. DNA for the CDR3: TGTGCCAGCAGCCGGGACAGGGGGCTCGATGAGCAGTTCTTC. Translation: CASSRDRGLDEQFF.

The rearrangement joins TRBV4-1 to TRBJ1-2; maybe TRBD1 (6 bases). With 3 bases removed from V and 4 bases from J, the gap between germline ends came to 12 bases. Per germline, CDR1 MGHRA and CDR2 YSYEKL. The CDR3 sequence is 14 residues long. CDR3 residues: CASSQETRGYGYTF. The DNA of the CDR3 is TGCGCCAGCAGCCAGGAAACCAGGGGCTATGGCTACACCTTC.

V gene TRBV12-5 combines with J gene TRBJ2-5, with TRBD2 matching 8 bases. V gave up 2 bases and J gave up 1 base; unmatched junction bases: 12. Per germline, CDR1 LGHNT and CDR2 FRNRAP. This CDR3 spans 18 amino acids. Written as DNA, the CDR3 is TGTGCTAGTGGTTTGCGTCCACCGGGACTAGTAGGCCAAGAGACCCAGTACTTC. This gives the protein CASGLRPPGLVGQETQYF.

The chain employs TRBV5-1 and TRBJ1-2; D might be TRBD1 (5 bases). V lost 0 bases and J lost 8, with 11 bases in between. The CDR3 sequence is 13 residues long. Germline V gene lookup returns CDR1 SGHRS and CDR2 YFSETQ. CDR3: CASSLERGEGYTF. Written as DNA, the CDR3 is TGCGCCAGCAGCTTGGAACGGGGGGAAGGCTACACCTTC.

V gene TRBV28 combines with J gene TRBJ1-5, with D possibly matching TRBD1 (5 bases). V was pared by 2 bases and J by 2 bases, with 7 bases between. Germline V lookup: CDR1 MDHEN, CDR2 SYDVKM. The CDR3 runs to 14 residues. In DNA, the CDR3 is TGTGCCAGCAGTTTAGGACAACGCAATCAGCCCCAGCATTTT. As protein: CASSLGQRNQPQHF. Based on the CDR3 plus reference TRBV28 and TRBJ1-5, the full variable domain is DVKVTQSSRYLVKRTGEKVFLECVQDMDHENMFWYRQDPGLGLRLIYFSYDVKMKEKGDIPEGYSVSREKKERFSLILESASTNQTSMYLCASSLGQRNQPQHFGDGTRLSIL.

V gene TRBV28 combines with J gene TRBJ2-7; TRBD2 matches 8 bases. After removal of 3 bases from V and 1 base from J, the junction contained 2 bases not matched to a gene. Germline V gene sequence: CDR1 MDHEN, CDR2 SYDVKM. The CDR3 sequence is 14 residues long. CDR3 DNA sequence: TGTGCCAGCAGTTTGCCTAGCGGGTCCTACGAGCAGTACTTC. As protein: CASSLPSGSYEQYF.

The gene calls are TRBV5-1 and TRBJ2-2; 7 nucleotides line up with TRBD1. The CDR3 is made up of 14 amino acids. The germline CDR1 and CDR2 sequences are SGHRS and YFSETQ. V trimming: 4 bases; J trimming: 6 bases; junction bases outside the gene matches: 6. The CDR3 nucleotides are TGCGCCAGCAGCGAACAGGGGTTACCCGGGGAGCTGTTTTTT. This codes for CASSEQGLPGELFF.

This clone is a singleton in its sample. The chain employs TRBV7-9 and TRBJ1-1; D ambiguous. CDR3 size: 15 residues. V shed 5 bases and J shed 1 base, with 14 bases lying between them. Per germline, CDR1 SEHNR and CDR2 FQNEAQ (reference sequence). Here the CDR3 reads CASSLLGPTNTEAFF. In DNA, the CDR3 is TGTGCCAGCAGCCTACTTGGGCCAACGAACACTGAAGCTTTCTTT.

This rearrangement joins TRBV2 to TRBJ1-1, with 7 bases aligning to TRBD1. The V segment lost 7 bases and the J segment 4 bases; nucleotides outside the gene matches: 9. In germline, CDR1 is SNHLY, CDR2 FYNNEI. The CDR3 loop spans 14 amino acids. The CDR3 DNA sequence: TGTGCCAGCACCCCGACAGGGATTGGCACTGAAGCTTTCTTT. Its protein is CASTPTGIGTEAFF.

The rearrangement links TRBV5-1 to TRBJ1-6; possible D gene TRBD1, 6 bases. The CDR3 has 15 residues. Trimming removed 0 bases from V and 7 bases from J, with 11 bases in between. Germline CDR1 reads SGHRS; CDR2 reads YFSETQ. The CDR3 DNA reads TGCGCCAGCAGCTTGGCCCAAACAGGGAATTCACCCCTCCACTTT. Translated: CASSLAQTGNSPLHF.

This rearrangement joins TRBV7-9 to TRBJ1-1; D uncertain. Germline V gene data show CDR1 as SEHNR and CDR2 as FQNEAQ (reference sequence). The ends were cut back, 2 bases at V and 0 bases at J, with 10 bases in the middle. The CDR3 runs 15 residues. CDR3 in amino acids: CASSLSKAMNTEAFF. As DNA, the CDR3 is TGTGCCAGCAGCTTATCGAAAGCTATGAACACTGAAGCTTTCTTT.

The chain is built from TRBV10-3 and TRBJ1-5, with 9 positions matching TRBD1. The germline V gene encodes CDR1 ENHRY and CDR2 SYGVKD. The ends lost 6 bases at V and 1 base at J; junction bases unmatched: 4. CDR3 size: 15 residues. The CDR3 coding sequence is TGTGCCATCAGAGAGACAGGGGGGAGCAATCAGCCCCAGCATTTT. Translating gives CAIRETGGSNQPQHF.

The V call is TRBV2, the J call TRBJ2-1; TRBD2 matches at 10 bases. Germline V gene data show CDR1 as SNHLY and CDR2 as FYNNEI. With V trimmed by 3 bases and J by 9 bases, 8 bases remained unmatched. The CDR3 is 15 residues long. CDR3 loop: CASSDRLAGVPEQFF. For the CDR3, the DNA is TGTGCCAGCAGTGATCGCCTAGCGGGGGTCCCTGAGCAGTTCTTC.

The genes are TRBV29-1 and TRBJ2-1; 13 bases map to TRBD2. From germline, CDR1 is SQVTM and CDR2 ANQGSEA. The CDR3 length is 20 residues. Unmatched junction bases numbered 12, after V lost 1 base and J lost 0 bases. CDR3 loop: CSVEGPVGLAGRSSYNEQFF. The CDR3 DNA is TGCAGCGTTGAAGGCCCAGTGGGACTAGCGGGAAGAAGCTCCTACAATGAGCAGTTCTTC.

This clone was detected once. This chain connects TRBV24-1 to TRBJ2-3, with no clear D. There are 14 residues in the CDR3. Germline-derived CDR1 and CDR2 are KGHDR and SFDVKD. The germline V and J ends were trimmed by 3 bases and 5 bases, with 11 bases remaining between them. The CDR3 DNA reads as TGTGCCACCAGTGATAGAGGTGGTAGAGATACGCAGTATTTT. Translating gives CATSDRGGRDTQYF.

The V gene is TRBV9, the J gene TRBJ2-2, with D possibly being TRBD1 (5 bases). Trimming pared 0 bases from V and 0 bases from J, leaving 15 bases between. This CDR3 spans 18 amino acids. Germline CDR1 is SGDLS and CDR2 is YYNGEE. CDR3 bases: TGTGCCAGCAGCGTAGGTCAGGGTTTCGACCCGAACACCGGGGAGCTGTTTTTT. Its protein is CASSVGQGFDPNTGELFF. The whole variable domain, remainder taken from reference TRBV9 and TRBJ2-2, is DSGVTQTPKHLITATGQRVTLRCSPRSGDLSVYWYQQSLDQGLQFLIQYYNGEERAKGNILERFSAQQFPDLHSELNLSSLELGDSALYFCASSVGQGFDPNTGELFFGEGSRLTVL.

V and J are TRBV19 and TRBJ2-1, with D perhaps matching TRBD2 (5 bases). CDR1 and CDR2 (germline): LNHDA, SQIVND (reference sequence). The V and J ends lost 5 bases and 0 bases respectively, with 11 bases between them. The CDR3 length is 15 residues. The CDR3: CASSLPGSSYNEQFF. CDR3 DNA sequence: TGTGCCAGTAGTTTGCCTGGGAGCTCCTACAATGAGCAGTTCTTC.

The V gene is TRBV7-2, the J gene TRBJ2-7; a possible D gene is TRBD2 (5 bases). Trimming pared 5 bases from V and 2 bases from J, leaving 19 bases between. Germline V lookup: CDR1 SGHTA, CDR2 FQGNSA. This CDR3 contains 16 residues. As DNA, the CDR3 is TGTGCCAGCAGCCAAGGAGGAAGACTGCGGGCCTACGAGCAGTACTTC. Its translation: CASSQGGRLRAYEQYF.

This clone came up once. Different DNA sequences within this sample yield the same CDR3. The chain links TRBV18 to TRBJ2-3, with D unclear. The CDR3 is 13 residues long. The V gene's germline CDR1 is KGHSH and CDR2 LQKENI. V gave up 2 bases and J gave up 0 bases, with 3 bases separating them. CDR3 DNA: TGTGCCAGCTCACCATTAAGCACAGATACGCAGTATTTT. Translating gives CASSPLSTDTQYF.